This TCR beta chain originates from a study of response to subunit inactivated influenza vaccine. Overall study findings and caveats: Each seasonal flu vaccination may recruit only limited new T cells, authors suggested.

With 5 bases removed from V and 4 bases from J, the gap between germline ends came to 14 bases. The CDR3 is 15 residues long. From germline, CDR1 is LNHDA and CDR2 SQIVND (reference sequence). TCRdb fed the RT-PCR reads into MiXCR, producing one record per CDR3 protein. The profile shows 650,000 or so distinct CDR3 sequences, 14% of them singletons. This clonotype was seen ten or more times. The antigen remains unidentified. Sequencing used PBMCs from blood, obtained less than 15 days before vaccination. This chain joins TRBV19 and TRBJ2-2; D is possibly TRBD1 or TRBD2 (5 bases each). The sequence was collected from a man between 45 and 60 years old who received an inactivated influenza vaccine. Here the CDR3 DNA reads TGTGCCAGTAGTCCCGCAGGGAGAGGCACCGGGGAGCTGTTTTTT. This codes for CASSPAGRGTGELFF.